These 2 T cell receptor beta chains were all obtained from the same sample, sequenced in a study of T-cell memory formation after mild COVID-19. Via MiXCR, TCRdb re-called the 5' RACE reads, giving one row per CDR3 protein. The sample has 250,000 to 350,000 distinct CDR3 sequences, around 19% seen once. The sequenced sample consisted of PBMCs or a T cell subset sorted from them (not recorded which). The receptor source for this set is a man aged 18-30 years who had mild COVID-19 (a few samples of this study predate the infection). Cell type and time point are not known.

In this sample, this clonotype turned up a few times. This chain links TRBV11-2 with TRBJ2-7, with no clear D. V was cut by 4 bases and J by 5 bases, with 6 bases left in between. Germline loops: CDR1 SGHAT, CDR2 FQNNGV. There are 11 residues in the CDR3. CDR3 amino acids: CASSSQHEQYF. The DNA of the CDR3 is TGTGCCAGCAGCTCCCAGCACGAGCAGTACTTC.

Note on this clonotype: A much larger clone differs from this one at a single base, so this may be a read error. The chain uses TRBV4-2 and TRBJ2-1, with D perhaps matching TRBD2 (5 bases). The CDR3 totals 14 residues. Germline assignment: CDR1 LGHNA and CDR2 YNFKEQ. V dropped 1 base and J dropped 10 bases, with 14 bases sitting between them. CDR3 loop: CASSQVAGNYEQFF. In nucleotides, the CDR3 is TGTGCCAGCAGCCAAGTCGCGGGTAACTACGAGCAGTTCTTC.